The entry below gives a single T cell receptor (beta chain) sequence along with its context. What it recognizes is unknown. Sample-barcoded 5' priming and a J-beta primer mix drove a second PCR of roughly 7 to 11 cycles. TCRdb analysed the 5' RACE reads with MiXCR anew, one entry per CDR3 protein. Among about 680,000 distinct CDR3 sequences, over 45% were seen once, and the ten largest hold roughly 31%. The data were taken from a study of blood T cells in healthy people across ages. The individuals who served as donors were healthy Caucasians living in Russia, aged roughly 6 to 90. Ten milliliters of peripheral blood were drawn from each donor into EDTA-treated tubes. Points from the study as a whole: Long-lived donors carried more naive CD4+ cells and greater diversity than aged donors.

After removal of 3 bases from V and 7 bases from J, the junction contained 7 bases not matched to a gene. The CDR3 consists of 15 residues. From germline, CDR1 is SQVTM and CDR2 ANQGSEA. The chain is built from TRBV29-1 and TRBJ2-1; 12 bases are shared with TRBD2. The source is a woman aged 55-69 years in good health. Sample: blood. CDR3 sequence reads: CSVDSTSGGWNEQFF. The CDR3 DNA reads TGCAGCGTTGACTCGACTAGCGGGGGTTGGAATGAGCAGTTCTTC.